This TCR beta chain comes out of a study of T cell changes during pregnancy in multiple sclerosis (dated by TCRdb to about 2019). About the full investigation: In women with multiple sclerosis, the researchers looked at how the T cell repertoire shifted as pregnancy progressed.

Libraries came from the immunoSEQ multiplex PCR assay. In its TCRdb copy, this immuneACCESS table keeps in-frame sequences only and misses some clones. Where compared with another copy, unresolved V genes explain less than half of these, and the others have no known cause. The sample table records roughly 69,000 clones; roughly nine tenths of these occur just once. The ten largest clones take up about 0.3% of the sample. Of note for this clone: The antigen it recognizes is unknown. Base qualities are not recorded, but no much larger clone differs from it by a single base.

A distance of 14 bases separates the germline ends of V and J, which lose 2 bases and 4 bases respectively. CDR1 and CDR2, looked up from the germline V gene, are SGHTA and FQGTGA. The CDR3, cysteine through phenylalanine, is 15 amino acids long. Only the CDR3 part of the read is kept: 45 bases, read in frame from the first base. The rearrangement joined TRBV7-3 to TRBJ2-5, and possibly TRBD1, on 5 matching bases. The sequencing here drew on CD4+ T cells from peripheral blood mononuclear cells, taken in the third trimester of pregnancy. The source is a female donor in good health, enrolled as a control in a pregnancy study. The nucleotide sequence is TGTGCCAGCAGCTTAGGCAAAGGGGCTGGAGAGACCCAGTACTTC. This encodes CASSLGKGAGETQYF. The full variable domain, with segments outside the CDR3 supplied by the reference TRBV7-3 and TRBJ2-5 proteins, appears as GAGVSQTPSNKVTEKGKYVELRCDPISGHTALYWYRQSLGQGPEFLIYFQGTGAADDSGLPNDRFFAVRPEGSVSTLKIQRTERGDSAVYLCASSLGKGAGETQYFGPGTRLLVL.